The 5 T cell receptor beta chains below were found in one sample sequenced in a study of OX40 agonist ivuxolimab in advanced cancers. Assay used: immunoSEQ multiplex PCR; TCRdb lists only in-frame clones, some missing. Of 50,000 to 85,000 clones listed, around 83% are singletons. Sequenced material: CD4+ or CD8+ T cells sorted from blood, taken in a trial of the OX40 agonist ivuxolimab. These receptors all stem from an adult with an advanced solid tumor such as melanoma, head and neck, liver or kidney cancer.

The chain recombines TRBV6-1 with TRBJ2-2; D call uncertain. CDR3 length equals 16 residues. CDR1 MNHNS and CDR2 SASEGT come from the germline V gene. Trimming took off 1 base at V and 1 base at J, with 10 bases between the two ends. For the CDR3, the DNA is TGTGCCAGCAGTGAAGGAAGGGTCCGGAACACCGGGGAGCTGTTTTTT. It encodes CASSEGRVRNTGELFF.

The chain joins TRBV5-4 to TRBJ2-3, with TRBD2 matching over 13 bases. The junction had 7 bases not matched to a gene; V was cut back by 4 bases and J by 2 bases. Germline lookup yields CDR1 SGHNT and CDR2 YYREEE (reference sequence). This CDR3 comprises 17 residues. This chain's CDR3 is CASSKRTSGGPTDTQYF. The CDR3 nucleotides are TGTGCCAGCAGCAAGAGGACTAGCGGGGGCCCCACAGATACGCAGTATTTT.

V is TRBV5-8 and J is TRBJ2-3; 9 bases are a match to TRBD2. Germline CDR1 is SGHTS and CDR2 is YDEGEE. The CDR3 is made up of 16 amino acids. V lost 4 bases to trimming and J lost 4 bases; unmatched junction nucleotides: 10. CDR3 region: CASSRDLAGAADTQYF. In DNA form, the CDR3 reads TGTGCCAGCAGCCGGGACTTAGCGGGAGCGGCAGATACGCAGTATTTT.

This chain connects TRBV7-6 to TRBJ2-7; 8 bases are shared with TRBD1. This CDR3 has 16 amino acids. Germline values: CDR1 SGHVS, CDR2 FNYEAQ. The trim removed 5 bases at V and 6 bases at J, leaving 15 bases unmatched. The CDR3 DNA reads as TGTGCCAGCAGCACGCTTTTGACAACAGGGGGTGCCGAGCAGTACTTC. Translation: CASSTLLTTGGAEQYF. The full variable domain, its missing parts supplied by reference TRBV7-6 and TRBJ2-7, is GAGVSQSPRYKVTKRGQDVALRCDPISGHVSLYWYRQALGQGPEFLTYFNYEAQQDKSGLPNDRFSAERPEGSISTLTIQRTEQRDSAMYRCASSTLLTTGGAEQYFGPGTRLTVT.

The chain recombines TRBV5-1 with TRBJ1-5; tentatively, D is TRBD1 (5 bases). The V end was cut by 1 base, the J end by 2 bases, with 7 bases between. The germline gives CDR1 SGHRS, CDR2 YFSETQ. The CDR3 is 14 residues long. CDR3 in DNA: TGCGCCAGCAGCTTGTTAGGGGGCAATCAGCCCCAGCATTTT. It encodes CASSLLGGNQPQHF.